The 19 T cell receptor beta chains presented below share a single source sample, sequenced in a study of T cell changes during pregnancy in multiple sclerosis. Only in-frame clones appear in the TCRdb table, and some are missing; sequencing was by immunoSEQ multiplex PCR. The sample shows around 30,000 clones, approximately 90% of them seen only once. Sequencing was performed on CD8+ T cells from peripheral blood mononuclear cells, taken in the first trimester of pregnancy. The receptors were gathered from a female donor with multiple sclerosis, enrolled in a pregnancy study.

The CDR3 DNA reads TGTGCCAGCAGCTTAGGAAGGCTAGCGGGAGATCCTAGGAATGAGCAGTTCTTC. This sequence encodes CASSLGRLAGDPRNEQFF. The chain has TRBV7-9 and TRBJ2-1; 10 nucleotides line up with TRBD2. Germline lookup yields CDR1 SEHNR and CDR2 FQNEAQ (reference sequence). With 1 base clipped from V and 7 bases from J, the junction kept 13 bases outside the gene matches. This CDR3 comprises 18 residues.

The V gene is TRBV10-2, the J gene TRBJ2-7; 11 bases align to TRBD2. Germline V gene lookup returns CDR1 WSHSY and CDR2 SAAADI. The V gene end was trimmed by 5 bases and the J gene end by 3 bases; junction bases not matched to a gene: 6. This CDR3 comprises 15 residues. CDR3 coding DNA: TGCGCCAGCAGTACCGGGACTAGCGGCCTCTACGAGCAGTACTTC. Amino acid sequence: CASSTGTSGLYEQYF.

This clone appeared a single time. The chain has TRBV4-1 and TRBJ2-4, with D maybe TRBD1 (6 bases). Germline CDR1 and CDR2: MGHRA and YSYEKL. V lost 2 bases and J lost 6, with 11 bases in between. The CDR3 contains 14 residues. DNA for the CDR3: TGCGCCAGCAGCCAACTACAGGGCGCAAACATTCAGTACTTC. Protein sequence: CASSQLQGANIQYF.

This rearrangement joins TRBV4-1 to TRBJ1-2; D may be TRBD1 (6 bases). The CDR3 spans 19 residues. Trimming cost V 0 bases and J 1 base, with 21 bases left between them. CDR1 is MGHRA, CDR2 YSYEKL, per germline. The CDR3 loop reads CASSQDRGSPTGINYGYTF. CDR3 DNA: TGCGCCAGCAGCCAAGATAGGGGGAGCCCCACAGGGATTAACTATGGCTACACCTTC.

This clone was observed a single time. The chain couples TRBV9 to TRBJ2-4, with D possibly being TRBD2 (6 bases). Germline assignment: CDR1 SGDLS and CDR2 YYNGEE. Trimming shortened V by 3 bases and J by 0 bases, and 10 bases separated the two germline ends. The CDR3 is 15 amino acids. The CDR3 coding sequence is TGTGCCAGCAGCGAGGCGGGATTAGCCAAAAACATTCAGTACTTC. Encoded protein: CASSEAGLAKNIQYF.

This clone came up many times. The V gene is TRBV6-4, the J gene TRBJ2-3, with TRBD2 as a possible D gene (5 bases). This CDR3 is built from 16 residues. The ends were cut back, 0 bases at V and 1 base at J, with 11 bases in the middle. Per the germline V gene, CDR1 is MRHNA and CDR2 is SNTAGT. The CDR3 DNA reads TGTGCCAGCAGTGACTCGACTGGAGGAGGCACAGATACGCAGTATTTT. Translated: CASSDSTGGGTDTQYF.

The genes are TRBV6-4 and TRBJ2-3; TRBD1 agrees at 11 bases. CDR1 is MRHNA, CDR2 SNTAGT, per germline. CDR3 length: 15 amino acids. V dropped 4 bases and J dropped 3; count of bases not matched to a gene: 3. In DNA, the CDR3 is TGTGCCAGCAGTGCCGGGACAGGGGGAACAGATACGCAGTATTTT. It is translated as CASSAGTGGTDTQYF.

This CDR3 is CASMGDWDNEQFF. CDR3 sequence (DNA): TGTGCCAGCATGGGGGACTGGGACAATGAGCAGTTCTTC. V usage is TRBV6-6 and J usage is TRBJ2-1, with D possibly being TRBD2 (6 bases). V lost 7 bases and J lost 5, with 12 bases in between. CDR3 length: 13 residues. Per germline, CDR1 MNHNY and CDR2 SVGAGI (reference sequence).

The chain joins TRBV5-1 to TRBJ2-3, with TRBD2 identical over 10 bases. Per the germline V gene, CDR1 is SGHRS and CDR2 is YFSETQ. The V gene end was trimmed by 2 bases and the J gene end by 5 bases; junction bases not matched to a gene: 5. This CDR3 has 15 amino acids. The CDR3 is CASSLSSGSVDTQYF. The DNA of the CDR3 is TGCGCCAGCAGCTTATCTAGCGGGAGTGTAGATACGCAGTATTTT.

This chain uses TRBV7-9 with TRBJ2-1; the D gene is possibly TRBD2 (7 bases). With 7 bases removed from V and 2 bases from J, the gap between germline ends came to 15 bases. The CDR3 spans 15 residues. From germline, CDR1 is SEHNR and CDR2 FQNEAQ (reference sequence). This chain's CDR3 is CASTKGGGPYNEQFF. The CDR3 nucleotides are TGTGCCAGCACTAAAGGGGGGGGGCCCTACAATGAGCAGTTCTTC.

This chain links TRBV19 with TRBJ1-1; 8 bases are a match to TRBD1. Germline loops: CDR1 LNHDA, CDR2 SQIVND (reference sequence). V lost 7 bases to trimming and J lost 0 bases; unmatched junction nucleotides: 10. The length of the CDR3 is 16 residues. The chain's CDR3 is CASTRDRGPLNTEAFF. The DNA for the CDR3 is TGTGCCAGTACTAGAGACAGGGGTCCGTTGAACACTGAAGCTTTCTTT.

The J gene is TRBJ2-7, the V gene TRBV27; 7 nucleotides align to TRBD1. After removal of 8 bases from V and 1 base from J, the junction contained 11 bases not matched to a gene. The CDR3 loop spans 15 amino acids. Germline CDR1 is MNHEY and CDR2 is SMNVEV (reference sequence). CDR3 in DNA: TGTGCCAGCGGTCACCGGGACAGACCTTCCTACGAGCAGTACTTC. It specifies CASGHRDRPSYEQYF.

V usage is TRBV27 and J usage is TRBJ1-6, with D possibly being TRBD1 (5 bases). CDR1 and CDR2 from the germline V gene are MNHEY and SMNVEV (reference sequence). V lost 5 bases, J lost 11 bases, and 16 bases lay in between. This CDR3 comprises 14 residues. The CDR3 loop is CASSGIPPGAPLHF. The CDR3 DNA reads TGTGCCAGCAGTGGGATCCCGCCGGGGGCACCCCTCCACTTT.

The rearrangement uses TRBV25-1 and TRBJ2-7; 7 bases agree with TRBD2. Losses at the gene ends were 3 bases for V and 3 bases for J; bases not matched to a gene: 11. Per germline, CDR1 MGHDK and CDR2 SYGVNS. This CDR3 has 16 amino acids. CDR3 amino acids: CASSDLTTSAYYEQYF. In DNA form, the CDR3 reads TGTGCCAGCAGTGATCTCACCACTAGCGCATACTACGAGCAGTACTTC.

V gene TRBV29-1 combines with J gene TRBJ2-5, with 8 bases identical to TRBD1. The J call could be wrong; TRBJ2-7 is a better fit for the DNA end. This CDR3 has 14 residues. Germline CDR1 reads SQVTM; CDR2 reads ANQGSEA. In DNA form, the CDR3 reads TGCAGCGTTGAAGACAGGGGGCCCTTCTACGAGCAGTACTTC. The encoded protein is CSVEDRGPFYEQYF.

This clone has a single count. This chain connects TRBV14 to TRBJ1-2, with 9 bases that match TRBD1. V shed 1 base and J 0 bases; nucleotides not matched to a gene: 9. In germline, CDR1 is SGHDN, CDR2 FVKESK. This CDR3 is built from 18 residues. The chain's CDR3 is CASSQGNRGLSANYGYTF. The DNA of the CDR3 is TGTGCCAGCAGCCAAGGGAACAGGGGGCTGAGTGCTAACTATGGCTACACCTTC.

The V gene is TRBV18, the J gene TRBJ2-5; TRBD2 aligns across 7 bases. The CDR3 is 17 amino acids. CDR1 and CDR2 (germline): KGHSH, LQKENI. The ends lost 5 bases at V and 5 bases at J; junction bases unmatched: 17. CDR3 region: CASSSGTTTGDEETQYF. Here the CDR3 DNA reads TGTGCCAGCTCATCCGGGACTACCACCGGGGATGAGGAGACCCAGTACTTC.

This chain uses TRBV4-2 with TRBJ1-2, with D hard to call. This CDR3 is built from 17 residues. CDR1 and CDR2 from the germline V gene are LGHNA and YNFKEQ. V was shortened by 0 bases and J by 0 bases, with 14 bases between the two germline ends. The CDR3 loop is CASSQDRFGVANYGYTF. The CDR3 DNA reads as TGTGCCAGCAGCCAAGATCGTTTCGGGGTTGCTAACTATGGCTACACCTTC.

The rearrangement uses TRBV9 and TRBJ1-1; 9 positions agree with TRBD1. Germline V gives CDR1 SGDLS, CDR2 YYNGEE. This CDR3 has 16 residues. The V and J ends lost 0 bases and 0 bases, in that order; junction bases with no gene match: 3. CDR3 nucleotides: TGTGCCAGCAGCGTAGGGGGGACAGGGATGAACACTGAAGCTTTCTTT. This translates into CASSVGGTGMNTEAFF.